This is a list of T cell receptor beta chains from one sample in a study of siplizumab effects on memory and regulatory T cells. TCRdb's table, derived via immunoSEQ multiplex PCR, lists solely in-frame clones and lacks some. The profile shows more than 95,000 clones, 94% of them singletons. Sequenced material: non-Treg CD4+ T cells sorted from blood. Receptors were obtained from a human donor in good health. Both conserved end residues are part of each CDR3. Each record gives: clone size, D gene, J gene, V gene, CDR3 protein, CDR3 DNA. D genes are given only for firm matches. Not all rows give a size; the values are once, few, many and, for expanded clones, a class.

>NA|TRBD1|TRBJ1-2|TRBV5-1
CASSHDRGDYGYTF
TGCGCCAGCAGCCACGACAGGGGGGACTATGGCTACACCTTC
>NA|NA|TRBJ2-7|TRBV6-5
CASSYSKSGRPYEQYF
TGTGCCAGCAGTTACTCGAAGTCAGGGAGACCCTACGAGCAGTACTTC
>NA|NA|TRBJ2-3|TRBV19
CASSIRWYTDTQYF
TGTGCCAGTAGTATCAGGTGGTACACAGATACGCAGTATTTT
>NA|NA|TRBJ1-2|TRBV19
CASSTHDRVYGYTF
TGTGCCAGTAGTACCCACGACAGAGTCTATGGCTACACCTTC
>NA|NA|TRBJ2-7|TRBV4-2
CASSQGGRGSSMGYEQYF
TGTGCCAGCAGCCAAGGAGGGCGAGGGTCGTCTATGGGCTACGAGCAGTACTTC
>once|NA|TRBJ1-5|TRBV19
CASSRQLNQPQHF
TGTGCCAGTAGTCGGCAGCTCAATCAGCCCCAGCATTTT
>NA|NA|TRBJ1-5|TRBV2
CASSENLPSQPQHF
TGTGCCAGCAGTGAGAACCTCCCGAGTCAGCCCCAGCATTTT
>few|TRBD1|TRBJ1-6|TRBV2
CASREGQFISLHF
TGTGCCAGCAGAGAGGGACAGTTTATATCCCTCCACTTT
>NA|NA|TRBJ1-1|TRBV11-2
CASSLRGQVRTEAFF
TGTGCCAGCAGCCTACGGGGGCAGGTCAGGACTGAAGCTTTCTTT
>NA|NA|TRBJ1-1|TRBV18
CASSLKNTEAFF
TGTGCCAGCTCACTTAAAAACACTGAAGCTTTCTTT